Presented here are 15 T cell receptor beta chains from one specimen sequenced in a study of response to subunit inactivated influenza vaccine. TCRdb analysed the RT-PCR reads with MiXCR anew, one entry per CDR3 protein. The sample includes hundreds of thousands of distinct CDR3 sequences, about 7.6% seen only once; the top ten take over 10%. The material was PBMCs from blood, obtained about 23 months after vaccination. All receptors come from a man between 50 and 69 years old who received an inactivated influenza vaccine.

This clonotype has only a few counts. The chain uses TRBV20-1 and TRBJ2-3; D gene ambiguous. V was shortened by 3 bases and J by 0 bases, with 13 bases between the two germline ends. The CDR3 consists of 15 residues. Germline V gene data show CDR1 as DFQATT and CDR2 as SNEGSKA (reference sequence). CDR3 loop: CSASPRSLSTDTQYF. The CDR3 region has the DNA TGCAGTGCTAGCCCTAGGAGTTTGAGCACAGATACGCAGTATTTT.

This clonotype was counted only a few times. V usage is TRBV7-9 and J usage is TRBJ1-2, with 7 bases identical to TRBD1. The germline V gene encodes CDR1 SEHNR and CDR2 FQNEAQ (reference sequence). The V segment lost 5 bases and the J segment 2 bases; nucleotides outside the gene matches: 14. The CDR3 runs 17 residues. The CDR3 loop is CASSVRSRQGGNYGYTF. The CDR3 DNA reads TGTGCCAGCAGCGTCCGTAGTCGGCAGGGGGGAAACTATGGCTACACCTTC.

This clonotype showed up just a few times. The V gene is TRBV28, the J gene TRBJ2-3; no firm D call. V gave up 6 bases and J gave up 7 bases, with 14 bases separating them. From germline, CDR1 is MDHEN and CDR2 SYDVKM. The CDR3 covers 13 residues. In nucleotides, the CDR3 is TGTGCCAGCAGGGACGTCTTTCTGTATACGCAGTATTTT. Residues: CASRDVFLYTQYF.

V usage is TRBV12-3 or TRBV12-4 and J usage is TRBJ2-3; perhaps TRBD1 as D (5 bases). V was cut by 2 bases and J by 3 bases, with 12 bases left in between. The CDR3 consists of 15 residues. The CDR3 DNA reads as TGTGCCAGCAGTTTACTGGCAGGGTGGACAGATACGCAGTATTTT. This translates into CASSLLAGWTDTQYF.

The gene calls are TRBV20-1 and TRBJ2-2; no definite D call. CDR3 length: 14 residues. Germline assignment: CDR1 DFQATT and CDR2 SNEGSKA (reference sequence). Trimming pared 3 bases from V and 0 bases from J, leaving 8 bases between. The CDR3, as DNA: TGCAGTGCTAGCAAGAACGCGAACACCGGGGAGCTGTTTTTT. It is translated as CSASKNANTGELFF.

The rearrangement uses TRBV6-2 or TRBV6-3 and TRBJ2-1, with 9 positions matching TRBD2. The CDR3 totals 14 residues. Germline V lookup: CDR1 MNHEY, CDR2 SVGEGT. Losses at the gene ends were 2 bases for V and 7 bases for J; bases not matched to a gene: 3. The CDR3 DNA reads TGTGCCAGCAGTTACATGCGGGGGGGGAATGAGCAGTTCTTC. Translated, it gives CASSYMRGGNEQFF.

The V and J genes are TRBV7-2 and TRBJ2-2; D is unclear. CDR1 SGHTA and CDR2 FQGNSA come from the germline V gene. The germline V and J ends were trimmed by 1 base and 3 bases, with 6 bases remaining between them. The CDR3 is made up of 14 amino acids. This CDR3 reads CASSLEADTGELFF. The CDR3 DNA reads TGTGCCAGCAGCTTAGAGGCAGACACCGGGGAGCTGTTTTTT.

The sample holds a few counts of this clonotype. The rearrangement uses TRBV7-6 and TRBJ2-5; 12 bases map to TRBD2. The CDR3 spans 22 residues. Germline CDR1 is SGHVS and CDR2 is FNYEAQ. V lost 2 bases, J lost 4 bases, and 23 bases stayed unmatched. CDR3 loop: CASSLPGRRTSGNMGQGETQYF. CDR3 coding DNA: TGTGCCAGCAGCTTACCCGGCCGTCGGACTAGCGGGAATATGGGGCAGGGAGAGACCCAGTACTTC.

This clonotype was seen a handful of times. The CDR3 DNA sequence: TGTGCCAGCAGCGGGGGGACTAGCGGACCTTACAATGAGCAGTTCTTC. Amino acids: CASSGGTSGPYNEQFF. V gene TRBV9 combines with J gene TRBJ2-1, with 11 bases that match TRBD2. This CDR3 is 16 amino acids long. Germline V lookup: CDR1 SGDLS, CDR2 YYNGEE. The V gene end was trimmed by 3 bases and the J gene end by 4 bases; junction bases not matched to a gene: 6.

This clonotype was detected a few times. The chain joins TRBV5-5 to TRBJ2-7, with D possibly matching TRBD2 (5 bases). This CDR3 spans 13 amino acids. The V and J ends lost 5 bases and 5 bases respectively, with 14 bases between them. CDR1 is SGHKS, CDR2 YYEKEE, per germline (reference sequence). This CDR3 is CASRFPPGNEQYF. For the CDR3, the DNA is TGTGCCAGCAGGTTCCCCCCCGGGAACGAGCAGTACTTC.

This clonotype was seen more than once but under ten times. V and J are TRBV6-1 and TRBJ2-5; D is unresolved. Germline lookup yields CDR1 MNHNS and CDR2 SASEGT. V was pared by 5 bases and J by 5 bases, with 15 bases between. The CDR3 covers 14 residues. CDR3 region: CASSKTQTRETQYF. CDR3 sequence (DNA): TGTGCCAGCAGTAAGACCCAAACGAGGGAGACCCAGTACTTC.

V usage is TRBV27 and J usage is TRBJ2-1; D unclear. Germline V gene sequence: CDR1 MNHEY, CDR2 SMNVEV (reference sequence). CDR3 length equals 17 residues. V lost 5 bases, J lost 0 bases, and 17 bases lay in between. The CDR3 protein is CASSRSQELRSYNEQFF. The CDR3 DNA reads TGTGCCAGCAGTCGATCTCAAGAACTTCGCTCCTACAATGAGCAGTTCTTC.

The chain combines TRBV18 with TRBJ1-1; D is undetermined. The CDR3 runs to 13 residues. The germline V and J ends were trimmed by 4 bases and 6 bases, with 12 bases remaining between them. Per germline, CDR1 KGHSH and CDR2 LQKENI. DNA for the CDR3: TGTGCCAGCTCACTAACCGTGGTTGCTGAAGCTTTCTTT. This encodes CASSLTVVAEAFF.

The chain's CDR3 is CAISDDRGADTQYF. CDR3 nucleotides: TGTGCCATCAGTGACGACAGGGGAGCAGATACGCAGTATTTT. The chain employs TRBV10-3 and TRBJ2-3, with 8 positions matching TRBD1. With V trimmed by 3 bases and J by 4 bases, 3 bases remained unmatched. CDR1 is ENHRY, CDR2 SYGVKD, per germline. CDR3 length equals 14 residues.

This clonotype was seen only a few times. V usage is TRBV24-1 and J usage is TRBJ2-5, with D possibly being TRBD2 (6 bases). The V and J ends lost 8 bases and 2 bases respectively, with 20 bases between them. CDR1 and CDR2 (germline): KGHDR, SFDVKD. This CDR3 contains 16 residues. The CDR3 region has the DNA TGTGCCACCAATGAGGCCAGCTGGGGAGGACAAGAGACCCAGTACTTC. Encoded protein: CATNEASWGGQETQYF.